One sample yielded the 13 T cell receptor beta chains listed below, sequenced in a study of human thymus T cells. Profiling relied on immunoSEQ multiplex PCR, and the TCRdb table lists in-frame clones only, not all of them. This sample carries under 70,000 clones, about 93% of them seen once, and the ten largest clones take approximately 5.9%. Source material: blood. The receptors originated from a boy in the first two years of life with a congenital heart defect but otherwise immunologically healthy.

This clone was seen just once. The CDR3 DNA is TGTGCCATCAGTGAGTGGGGAGGGTTCTATGGCTACACCTTC. Its protein product is CAISEWGGFYGYTF. The rearrangement links TRBV10-3 to TRBJ1-2; D unresolved. This CDR3 spans 14 amino acids. V was pared by 1 base and J by 4 bases, with 10 bases between. CDR1 ENHRY and CDR2 SYGVKD come from the germline V gene.

This rearrangement joins TRBV9 to TRBJ1-2, with 9 bases fitting TRBD1. Germline CDR1 reads SGDLS; CDR2 reads YYNGEE. The CDR3 runs 13 residues. V was clipped by 3 bases and J by 3 bases; unmatched bases: 0. The CDR3 region has the DNA TGTGCCAGCAGCGACAGGGGGCACTATGGCTACACCTTC. Translated: CASSDRGHYGYTF.

This chain uses TRBV7-9 with TRBJ2-5, with D unclear. V was pared by 6 bases and J by 0 bases, with 11 bases between. The CDR3 is made up of 14 amino acids. The germline V gene encodes CDR1 SEHNR and CDR2 FQNEAQ (reference sequence). The CDR3 spells CASRFDTYQETQYF. CDR3 sequence (DNA): TGTGCCAGCAGGTTTGACACCTACCAAGAGACCCAGTACTTC.

V and J are TRBV5-6 and TRBJ2-5; 8 nucleotides line up with TRBD2. Germline values: CDR1 SGHDT, CDR2 YYEEEE. The CDR3 covers 14 residues. J was trimmed by 4 bases and V by 6 bases; bases with no gene match: 8. This CDR3 reads CASILYGRGETQYF. For the CDR3, the DNA is TGTGCCAGCATCTTATACGGGAGGGGAGAGACCCAGTACTTC.

The chain joins TRBV6-6 to TRBJ2-3, with unresolved D. Trimming took off 7 bases at V and 5 bases at J, with 10 bases between the two ends. Germline V gives CDR1 MNHNY, CDR2 SVGAGI (reference sequence). The CDR3 consists of 12 residues. In DNA, the CDR3 is TGTGCCAGCACCAATGAGGTAGATACGCAGTATTTT. It encodes CASTNEVDTQYF.

The chain couples TRBV6-5 to TRBJ2-1, with D unclear. CDR3 size: 13 residues. Trimming left V 0 bases short and J 7 bases short, with 7 bases between. From germline, CDR1 is MNHEY and CDR2 SVGAGI. The CDR3 sequence: CASSYSMHNEQFF. The CDR3 DNA is TGTGCCAGCAGTTACTCGATGCATAATGAGCAGTTCTTC.

The chain combines TRBV7-6 with TRBJ2-7; D unclear. Germline V gene data show CDR1 as SGHVS and CDR2 as FNYEAQ. The CDR3 runs to 11 residues. V lost 1 base and J 6 bases, leaving 4 bases between the germline ends. DNA of the CDR3: TGTGCCAGCAGCTTAGGGATCGAGCAGTACTTC. Its protein is CASSLGIEQYF.

The chain is built from TRBV2 and TRBJ2-7, with TRBD2 matching over 8 bases. Per the germline V gene, CDR1 is SNHLY and CDR2 is FYNNEI. The CDR3 has 15 residues. The trim removed 6 bases at V and 2 bases at J, leaving 9 bases unmatched. CDR3 protein: CASRYSGIRPYEQYF. Written as DNA, the CDR3 is TGTGCCAGCAGATATAGCGGGATACGACCCTACGAGCAGTACTTC.

This CDR3 reads CASGWSTDTQYF. The CDR3 region has the DNA TGTGCCAGCGGCTGGAGCACAGATACGCAGTATTTT. The chain uses TRBV28 and TRBJ2-3; D is ambiguous. Germline V gene data show CDR1 as MDHEN and CDR2 as SYDVKM. V lost 8 bases to trimming and J lost 0 bases, with 6 bases between them. The CDR3 consists of 12 residues. The complete variable domain, with remaining parts taken from reference TRBV28 and TRBJ2-3, reads DVKVTQSSRYLVKRTGEKVFLECVQDMDHENMFWYRQDPGLGLRLIYFSYDVKMKEKGDIPEGYSVSREKKERFSLILESASTNQTSMYLCASGWSTDTQYFGPGTRLTVL.

CDR3 in DNA: TGTGCCAGCAGCTTAGGGGCAGGGCCCTTTAGGTTTACTGAAGCTTTCTTT. This gives the protein CASSLGAGPFRFTEAFF. The chain carries TRBV13 and TRBJ1-1; maybe TRBD1 (5 bases). In germline, CDR1 is PRHDT, CDR2 FYEKMQ (reference sequence). The ends were cut back, 0 bases at V and 5 bases at J, with 19 bases in the middle. The length of the CDR3 is 17 residues.

V is TRBV10-2 and J is TRBJ2-7; D possibly uses TRBD1 or TRBD2 (6 bases each). Germline CDR1 WSHSY, CDR2 SAAADI. CDR3 length: 12 amino acids. Trimming took 6 bases from V and 7 from J, leaving 13 bases between them. The CDR3 reads CASRSGAGEQYF. CDR3 nucleotides: TGCGCCAGCAGGTCAGGGGCGGGGGAGCAGTACTTC.

The J gene is TRBJ2-7, the V gene TRBV7-3; D possibly corresponds to TRBD1 (6 bases). V was clipped by 0 bases and J by 6 bases, with 6 bases between them. CDR1 and CDR2 from the germline V gene are SGHTA and FQGTGA. This CDR3 contains 12 residues. CDR3 residues: CASSLTGGEQYF. In DNA, the CDR3 is TGTGCCAGCAGCTTAACAGGGGGCGAGCAGTACTTC.

This chain uses TRBV19 with TRBJ1-1; 8 positions match TRBD1. From germline, CDR1 is LNHDA and CDR2 SQIVND (reference sequence). Trimming took 0 bases from V and 1 from J; bases not matched to a gene: 7. This CDR3 has 17 amino acids. The CDR3 reads CASSIEPDRGWNTEAFF. As DNA, the CDR3 is TGTGCCAGTAGTATAGAACCCGACAGGGGCTGGAACACTGAAGCTTTCTTT.